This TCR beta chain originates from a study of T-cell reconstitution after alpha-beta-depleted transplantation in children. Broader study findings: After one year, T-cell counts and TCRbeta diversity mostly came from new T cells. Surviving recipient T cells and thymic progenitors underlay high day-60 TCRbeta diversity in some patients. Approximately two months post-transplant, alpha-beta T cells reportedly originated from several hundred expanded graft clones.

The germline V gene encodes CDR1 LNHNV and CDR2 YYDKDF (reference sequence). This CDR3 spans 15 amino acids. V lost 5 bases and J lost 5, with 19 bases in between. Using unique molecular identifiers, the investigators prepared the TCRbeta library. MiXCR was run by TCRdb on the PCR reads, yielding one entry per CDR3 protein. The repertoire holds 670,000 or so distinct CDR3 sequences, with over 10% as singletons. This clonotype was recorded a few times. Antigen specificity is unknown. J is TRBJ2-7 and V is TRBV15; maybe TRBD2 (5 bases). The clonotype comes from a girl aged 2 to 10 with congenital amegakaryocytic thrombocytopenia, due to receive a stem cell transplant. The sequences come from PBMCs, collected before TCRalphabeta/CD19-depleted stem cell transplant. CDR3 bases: TGTGCCACCAGCGGCCAGCTAGCTGGACGTGACGAGCAGTACTTC. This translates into CATSGQLAGRDEQYF.